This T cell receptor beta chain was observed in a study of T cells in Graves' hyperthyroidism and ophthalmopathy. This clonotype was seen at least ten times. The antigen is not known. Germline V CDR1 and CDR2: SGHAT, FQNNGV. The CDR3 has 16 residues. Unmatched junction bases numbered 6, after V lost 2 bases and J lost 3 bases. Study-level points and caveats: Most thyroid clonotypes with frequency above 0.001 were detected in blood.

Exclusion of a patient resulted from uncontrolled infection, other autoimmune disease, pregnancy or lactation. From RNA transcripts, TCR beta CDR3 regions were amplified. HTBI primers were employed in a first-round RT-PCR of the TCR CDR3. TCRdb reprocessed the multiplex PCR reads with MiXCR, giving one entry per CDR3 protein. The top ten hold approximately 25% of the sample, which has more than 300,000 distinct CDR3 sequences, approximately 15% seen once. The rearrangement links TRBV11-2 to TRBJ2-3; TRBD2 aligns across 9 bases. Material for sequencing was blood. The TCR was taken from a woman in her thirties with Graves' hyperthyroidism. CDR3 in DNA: TGTGCCAGCAGCTTAACCGCGGGAGGGCCGACAGATACGCAGTATTTT. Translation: CASSLTAGGPTDTQYF.